This is a list of T cell receptor beta chains from one sample in a study of blood T cells in healthy people across ages. Each CDR3 protein gets one entry after TCRdb re-called the 5' RACE reads with MiXCR. The repertoire includes about 1.1 million distinct CDR3 sequences, more than 30% of them detected once, and around 13% sits in the top ten. Sequencing input: blood. The receptors stem from a man aged 18 to 29 in good health. Each CDR3 is given with its conserved first and last residue. A D gene is named only where the DNA matches it firmly. For some rows the clone size is stated as once, few or many, or as a class when expanded; others skip it.

CDR3: CASSARTSAYQETQYF; DNA: TGTGCCAGCAGTGCCAGGACTAGCGCGTACCAAGAGACCCAGTACTTC; V: TRBV12-3/TRBV12-4; J: TRBJ2-5; size: many; D: TRBD2
CDR3: CASSVRQGSYNSPLHF; DNA: TGTGCCAGCAGTGTTCGACAGGGATCCTATAATTCACCCCTCCACTTT; V: TRBV25-1; J: TRBJ1-6; size: -; D: TRBD1
CDR3: CSVESGTPGEQFF; DNA: TGCAGCGTTGAGTCTGGGACTCCGGGGGAGCAGTTCTTC; V: TRBV29-1; J: TRBJ2-1; size: -; D: -
CDR3: CASRATGQANYGYTF; DNA: TGTGCCAGCAGGGCCACGGGACAAGCTAACTATGGCTACACCTTC; V: TRBV6-5; J: TRBJ1-2; size: few; D: -
CDR3: CSALGTQETQYF; DNA: TGCAGTGCTCTCGGGACCCAAGAGACCCAGTACTTC; V: TRBV20-1; J: TRBJ2-5; size: many; D: -
CDR3: CASRSEGVRTQYF; DNA: TGTGCCAGCAGGTCAGAGGGAGTAAGAACGCAGTATTTT; V: TRBV12-3/TRBV12-4; J: TRBJ2-3; size: -; D: -
CDR3: CSAPRTSLGHEKLFF; DNA: TGCAGTGCCCCTAGGACCTCCTTGGGGCATGAAAAACTGTTTTTT; V: TRBV20-1; J: TRBJ1-4; size: -; D: -
CDR3: CASSQVVPSNYGYTF; DNA: TGCGCCAGCAGCCAAGTGGTACCCAGTAACTATGGCTACACCTTC; V: TRBV4-1; J: TRBJ1-2; size: -; D: -
CDR3: CASTLQGGSPLHF; DNA: TGTGCCAGCACTCTACAAGGCGGGTCACCCCTCCACTTT; V: TRBV12-3/TRBV12-4; J: TRBJ1-6; size: -; D: -
CDR3: CASSLESGRTDTQYF; DNA: TGTGCCAGCAGTTTAGAATCGGGGAGGACAGATACGCAGTATTTT; V: TRBV12-3/TRBV12-4; J: TRBJ2-3; size: -; D: -
CDR3: CSAERGPPYNEQFF; DNA: TGCAGTGCTGAGAGGGGGCCACCCTACAATGAGCAGTTCTTC; V: TRBV20-1; J: TRBJ2-1; size: -; D: TRBD1
CDR3: CASTPGGVNGYTF; DNA: TGTGCCAGCACCCCCGGGGGAGTAAATGGCTACACCTTC; V: TRBV12-3/TRBV12-4; J: TRBJ1-2; size: -; D: -
CDR3: CASSYSMRFRQPQHF; DNA: TGTGCCAGCAGTTACTCGATGCGCTTTAGGCAGCCCCAGCATTTT; V: TRBV6-2/TRBV6-3; J: TRBJ1-5; size: -; D: -
CDR3: CASSVAKGTEAFF; DNA: TGTGCCAGCAGCGTCGCGAAGGGCACTGAAGCTTTCTTT; V: TRBV9; J: TRBJ1-1; size: -; D: -
CDR3: CASSYFQNEAFF; DNA: TGTGCCAGCAGTTATTTCCAAAATGAAGCTTTCTTT; V: TRBV6-2/TRBV6-3; J: TRBJ1-1; size: -; D: -
CDR3: CASSKGGGQVNTEAFF; DNA: TGTGCCAGCAGCAAGGGGGGTGGGCAGGTGAACACTGAAGCTTTCTTT; V: TRBV21-1; J: TRBJ1-1; size: few; D: -
CDR3: CASSFYNAQETQYF; DNA: TGCGCCAGCAGCTTCTACAACGCCCAAGAGACCCAGTACTTC; V: TRBV5-1; J: TRBJ2-5; size: few; D: -
CDR3: CASSPSGAYSPLHF; DNA: TGTGCCAGCAGTCCATCGGGGGCTTATTCACCCCTCCACTTT; V: TRBV6-6; J: TRBJ1-6; size: -; D: -
CDR3: CASSWGGRTDTQYF; DNA: TGTGCCAGCAGTTGGGGGGGCAGAACAGATACGCAGTATTTT; V: TRBV12-3/TRBV12-4; J: TRBJ2-3; size: few; D: -
CDR3: CASSQDLRQGSETQYF; DNA: TGCGCCAGCAGCCAAGATCTGAGGCAGGGGTCGGAGACCCAGTACTTC; V: TRBV4-3; J: TRBJ2-5; size: -; D: -
CDR3: CASSPPGSANTEAFF; DNA: TGTGCCAGCTCACCACCGGGTAGCGCTAACACTGAAGCTTTCTTT; V: TRBV18; J: TRBJ1-1; size: -; D: -
CDR3: CSVGAANTEAFF; DNA: TGCAGCGTTGGAGCAGCGAACACTGAAGCTTTCTTT; V: TRBV29-1; J: TRBJ1-1; size: -; D: -
CDR3: CASQLETGEDGYTF; DNA: TGTGCCAGCCAGTTAGAGACAGGGGAAGATGGCTACACCTTC; V: TRBV28; J: TRBJ1-2; size: -; D: TRBD1
CDR3: CASRNRRQGEKLFF; DNA: TGTGCCAGCAGAAATAGACGGCAGGGTGAAAAACTGTTTTTT; V: TRBV7-2; J: TRBJ1-4; size: few; D: -
CDR3: CASRPPSGANVLTF; DNA: TGTGCCAGCAGGCCTCCCTCTGGGGCCAACGTCCTGACTTTC; V: TRBV6-2/TRBV6-3; J: TRBJ2-6; size: -; D: -
CDR3: CASTGGLGTQYF; DNA: TGTGCCAGCACCGGGGGGCTGGGTACGCAGTATTTT; V: TRBV12-3/TRBV12-4; J: TRBJ2-3; size: -; D: -
CDR3: CASSYSPANYGYTF; DNA: TGTGCCAGCAGTTACTCGCCGGCTAACTATGGCTACACCTTC; V: TRBV6-5; J: TRBJ1-2; size: -; D: -
CDR3: CATSRDRAQNQPQHF; DNA: TGTGCCACCAGCAGGGACAGGGCCCAGAATCAGCCCCAGCATTTT; V: TRBV15; J: TRBJ1-5; size: -; D: TRBD1